The rows below give T cell receptor beta chains drawn from one sample of a study of OX40 agonist ivuxolimab in advanced cancers. Data came from immunoSEQ multiplex PCR; TCRdb stores just in-frame clones and leaves some out. The sample has tens of thousands of clones; 91% are singletons. Sequencing used CD4+ or CD8+ T cells sorted from blood, obtained in a trial of the OX40 agonist ivuxolimab. All receptors derive from an adult with an advanced solid tumor such as melanoma, head and neck, liver or kidney cancer. The CDR3 runs from the conserved cysteine through the conserved F or W. D genes are given only for firm matches. The size entry is marked missing in some rows and otherwise reads once, few, many or a size class.

J: TRBJ1-1; D: -; V: TRBV28; length: 11; size: -; CDR3: CASSSLLSAFF; DNA: TGTGCCAGCAGTTCCCTTTTATCTGCTTTCTTT
J: TRBJ2-1; D: TRBD2; V: TRBV19; length: 15; size: -; CDR3: CASSRASGSWNEQFF; DNA: TGTGCCAGTAGTAGGGCTAGCGGGAGTTGGAATGAGCAGTTCTTC
J: TRBJ2-5; D: -; V: TRBV28; length: 13; size: once; CDR3: CASSNIGQETQYF; DNA: TGTGCCAGCAGTAATATCGGTCAAGAGACCCAGTACTTC
J: TRBJ2-2; D: -; V: TRBV4-1; length: 18; size: -; CDR3: CASSQRRQTPTNTGELFF; DNA: TGCGCCAGCAGCCAAAGGAGACAGACACCTACGAACACCGGGGAGCTGTTTTTT
J: TRBJ2-2; D: -; V: TRBV7-2; length: 14; size: -; CDR3: CASSLGLRTGELFF; DNA: TGTGCCAGCAGCTTAGGACTTCGGACCGGGGAGCTGTTTTTT
J: TRBJ2-7; D: -; V: TRBV7-9; length: 11; size: -; CDR3: CASSARSEQYF; DNA: TGTGCCAGCAGCGCTCGGAGCGAGCAGTACTTC
J: TRBJ1-3; D: -; V: TRBV5-1; length: 15; size: -; CDR3: CASSLPGSSGNTIYF; DNA: TGCGCCAGCAGCTTGCCAGGGAGCTCTGGAAACACCATATATTTT
J: TRBJ2-1; D: -; V: TRBV11-2; length: 15; size: -; CDR3: CASSVSGAASNEQFF; DNA: TGTGCCAGCAGCGTATCCGGGGCCGCATCCAATGAGCAGTTCTTC
J: TRBJ1-4; D: -; V: TRBV6-5; length: 14; size: -; CDR3: CASSYSGGLEKLFF; DNA: TGTGCCAGCAGTTACTCGGGGGGTTTAGAAAAACTGTTTTTT
J: TRBJ2-2; D: -; V: TRBV5-1; length: 15; size: -; CDR3: CASSLLAANTGELFF; DNA: TGCGCCAGCAGCTTGCTTGCGGCGAACACCGGGGAGCTGTTTTTT
J: TRBJ1-5; D: TRBD1; V: TRBV6-6; length: 15; size: few; CDR3: CASSYSGTGGQPQHF; DNA: TGTGCCAGCAGTTACTCAGGGACAGGTGGACAGCCCCAGCATTTT
J: TRBJ1-2; D: -; V: TRBV6-4; length: 11; size: -; CDR3: CANLWGYGYTF; DNA: TGTGCCAACCTATGGGGCTATGGCTACACCTTC
J: TRBJ2-7; D: TRBD2; V: TRBV4-1; length: 16; size: once; CDR3: CASSSGGGRARGEQYF; DNA: TGCGCCAGCAGCTCCGGGGGCGGGAGGGCCCGCGGAGAGCAGTACTTC
J: TRBJ1-3; D: -; V: TRBV9; length: 15; size: -; CDR3: CASSVTGSSGNTIYF; DNA: TGTGCCAGCAGCGTTACAGGATCCTCTGGAAACACCATATATTTT
J: TRBJ2-2; D: TRBD2; V: TRBV28; length: 20; size: -; CDR3: CASSLWKALAGVRNTGELFF; DNA: TGTGCCAGCAGTTTATGGAAGGCGCTAGCGGGAGTGAGGAACACCGGGGAGCTGTTTTTT
J: TRBJ1-5; D: -; V: TRBV5-5; length: 14; size: -; CDR3: CASSWGVSNQPQHF; DNA: TGTGCCAGCAGCTGGGGGGTTAGCAATCAGCCCCAGCATTTT
J: TRBJ1-4; D: TRBD1; V: TRBV4-1; length: 15; size: -; CDR3: CASSQEGNRGEKLFF; DNA: TGCGCCAGCAGCCAAGAAGGAAACAGGGGGGAAAAACTGTTTTTT
J: TRBJ2-7; D: -; V: TRBV21-1; length: 14; size: -; CDR3: CALWEGGWVYEQYF; DNA: TGTGCCCTTTGGGAGGGAGGATGGGTGTACGAGCAGTACTTC
J: TRBJ2-3; D: -; V: TRBV10-1; length: 13; size: -; CDR3: CASSVHRRDTQYF; DNA: TGCGCCAGCAGTGTTCACAGACGAGATACGCAGTATTTT
J: TRBJ1-4; D: -; V: TRBV14; length: 14; size: -; CDR3: CASSQERGPGELFF; DNA: TGTGCCAGCAGCCAAGAGAGGGGCCCGGGGGAACTGTTTTTT
J: TRBJ2-4; D: -; V: TRBV19; length: 13; size: -; CDR3: CASAGLTKNIQYF; DNA: TGTGCCAGCGCCGGACTCACCAAAAACATTCAGTACTTC
J: TRBJ2-7; D: TRBD2; V: TRBV29-1; length: 14; size: -; CDR3: CSVQILAGNNEQYF; DNA: TGCAGCGTCCAAATACTAGCGGGAAACAACGAGCAGTACTTC
J: TRBJ1-1; D: -; V: TRBV27; length: 18; size: -; CDR3: CASSSLLRFGGERVNAFF; DNA: TGTGCCAGCAGTTCCCTCCTCAGATTTGGGGGTGAACGAGTGAACGCTTTCTTT
J: TRBJ1-4; D: -; V: TRBV30; length: 14; size: once; CDR3: CAWTRWEGQEKLFF; DNA: TGTGCCTGGACCCGGTGGGAAGGACAGGAAAAACTGTTTTTT
J: TRBJ2-1; D: TRBD1; V: TRBV19; length: 15; size: -; CDR3: CASSMALTGSDEQFF; DNA: TGTGCCAGTAGTATGGCCCTGACAGGGAGCGATGAGCAGTTCTTC
J: TRBJ1-1; D: -; V: TRBV30; length: 15; size: -; CDR3: CAWSRTNRAITEAFF; DNA: TGTGCCTGGAGTCGTACGAACAGAGCAATCACTGAAGCTTTCTTT
J: TRBJ1-5; D: -; V: TRBV28; length: 14; size: -; CDR3: CASSRGYSNQPQHF; DNA: TGTGCCAGCTCGAGGGGTTACAGCAATCAGCCCCAGCATTTT
J: TRBJ2-2; D: TRBD1; V: TRBV6-6; length: 16; size: -; CDR3: CASNEITGGYTGELFF; DNA: TGTGCCAGCAACGAAATCACAGGGGGCTACACCGGGGAGCTGTTTTTT
J: TRBJ2-3; D: -; V: TRBV5-1; length: 12; size: -; CDR3: CASRQSTDTQYF; DNA: TGCGCCAGCCGGCAGAGCACAGATACGCAGTATTTT
J: TRBJ2-7; D: -; V: TRBV5-6; length: 15; size: -; CDR3: CASSLTGGLSYEQYF; DNA: TGTGCCAGCAGCTTGACCGGAGGCCTCTCCTACGAGCAGTACTTC
J: TRBJ2-4; D: TRBD2; V: TRBV5-1; length: 13; size: -; CDR3: CASSLASGSPQNF; DNA: TGCGCCAGCAGCTTGGCAAGCGGGAGCCCCCAAAACTTC
J: TRBJ2-7; D: TRBD2; V: TRBV11-2; length: 13; size: -; CDR3: CASSSGLIYEQYF; DNA: TGTGCCAGCAGCTCGGGACTAATATACGAGCAGTACTTC
J: TRBJ2-7; D: TRBD1; V: TRBV27; length: 14; size: -; CDR3: CASSLEGAAYEQYF; DNA: TGTGCCAGCAGTTTAGAGGGGGCAGCTTACGAGCAGTACTTC
J: TRBJ2-4; D: TRBD2; V: TRBV7-2; length: 15; size: once; CDR3: CASSLVGLVADIQYF; DNA: TGTGCCAGCAGCTTAGTAGGACTAGTTGCGGACATTCAGTACTTC
J: TRBJ2-2; D: TRBD1; V: TRBV6-5; length: 15; size: -; CDR3: CASSSSGQGSGELFF; DNA: TGTGCCAGCAGTTCGTCGGGACAGGGGTCCGGGGAGCTGTTTTTT